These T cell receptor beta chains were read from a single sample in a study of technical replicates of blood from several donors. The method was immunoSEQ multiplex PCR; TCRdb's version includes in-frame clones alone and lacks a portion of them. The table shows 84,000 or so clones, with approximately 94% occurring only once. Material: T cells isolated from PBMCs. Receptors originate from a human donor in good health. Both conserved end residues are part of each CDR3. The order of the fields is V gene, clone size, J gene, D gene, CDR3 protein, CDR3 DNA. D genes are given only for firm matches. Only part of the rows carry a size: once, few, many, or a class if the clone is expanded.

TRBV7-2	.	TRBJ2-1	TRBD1	CASSGRQGGNEQFF	TGTGCCAGCAGCGGAAGACAGGGTGGCAATGAGCAGTTCTTC
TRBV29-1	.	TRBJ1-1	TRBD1	CSVLGRQGGTEAFF	TGCAGCGTTCTTGGGCGCCAGGGGGGCACTGAAGCTTTCTTT
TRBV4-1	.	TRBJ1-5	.	CASSQDQGTNRQPQHF	TGCGCCAGCAGCCAAGATCAGGGGACGAATCGTCAGCCCCAGCATTTT
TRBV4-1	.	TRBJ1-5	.	CASSQGTGGLQPQHF	TGCGCCAGCAGCCAAGGGACGGGAGGCCTTCAGCCCCAGCATTTT
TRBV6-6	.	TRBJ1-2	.	CASSYVDRPGYTF	TGTGCCAGCAGTTACGTTGACAGGCCCGGCTACACCTTC
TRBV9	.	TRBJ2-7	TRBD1	CASSVGQGEYEQYF	TGTGCCAGCAGCGTAGGACAGGGGGAATACGAGCAGTACTTC
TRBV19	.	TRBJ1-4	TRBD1	CASSIDLFGQGREKLFF	TGTGCCAGTAGTATAGATCTTTTCGGACAGGGGCGCGAAAAACTGTTTTTT
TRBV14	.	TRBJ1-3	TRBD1	CASSETGVSGNTIYF	TGTGCCAGCAGCGAAACAGGGGTCTCCGGAAACACCATATATTTT
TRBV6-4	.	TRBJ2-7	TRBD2	CASRLIAGGPLPCYEQYF	TGTGCCAGCAGACTAATAGCGGGAGGGCCCCTACCCTGCTACGAGCAGTACTTC
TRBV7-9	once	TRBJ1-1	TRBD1	CASSSQPQGAHTEAFF	TGTGCCAGCAGCTCCCAGCCACAGGGGGCTCACACTGAAGCTTTCTTT
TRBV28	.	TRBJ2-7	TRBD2	CASSLPIAGGFYEQYF	TGTGCCAGCAGTTTACCAATAGCGGGAGGGTTCTACGAGCAGTACTTC
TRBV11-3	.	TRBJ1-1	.	CASRGAYGAFF	TGTGCCAGCAGAGGAGCGTATGGAGCTTTCTTT
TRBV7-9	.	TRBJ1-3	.	CASSPGSGASGNTIYF	TGTGCCAGCAGCCCCGGATCCGGAGCCTCTGGAAACACCATATATTTT
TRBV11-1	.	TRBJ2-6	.	CASSWQDSGANVLTF	TGTGCCAGCAGCTGGCAAGACTCTGGGGCCAACGTCCTGACTTTC
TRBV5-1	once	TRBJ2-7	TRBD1	CASSWGTGAEQYF	TGCGCCAGCAGCTGGGGGACAGGGGCCGAGCAGTACTTC
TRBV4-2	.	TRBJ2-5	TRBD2	CASSATGLAGVETQYF	TGTGCCAGCAGCGCGACGGGACTAGCGGGAGTGGAGACCCAGTACTTC
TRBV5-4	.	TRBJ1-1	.	CASSLRGKVSEAFF	TGTGCCAGCAGCTTGAGGGGGAAAGTCAGTGAAGCTTTCTTT
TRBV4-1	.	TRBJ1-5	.	CASSHGTSNQPQHF	TGCGCCAGCAGCCACGGGACATCAAATCAGCCCCAGCATTTT
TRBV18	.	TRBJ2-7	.	CASSQYGDKQYF	TGTGCCAGCTCACAATACGGTGATAAGCAGTACTTC
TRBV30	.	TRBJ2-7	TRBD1	CAWADRVSYEQYF	TGTGCCTGGGCCGACAGGGTCTCCTACGAGCAGTACTTC
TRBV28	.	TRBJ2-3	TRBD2	CASSFLSGSTDTQYF	TGTGCCAGCAGTTTTCTTAGCGGGAGCACAGATACGCAGTATTTT
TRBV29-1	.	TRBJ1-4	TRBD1	CSFRAGQGTTSTNEKLFF	TGCAGTTTTCGGGCTGGACAGGGGACGACGTCTACTAATGAAAAACTGTTTTTT
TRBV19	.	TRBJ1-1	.	CASSIASRSTTEAFF	TGTGCCAGTAGTATAGCGAGCCGATCAACCACTGAAGCTTTCTTT
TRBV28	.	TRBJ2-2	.	CASSFTGTYITGELFF	TGTGCCAGCAGTTTCACCGGGACTTATATCACCGGGGAGCTGTTTTTT
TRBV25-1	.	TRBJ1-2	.	CASSDAGFHYGYTF	TGTGCCAGCAGTGATGCGGGGTTCCACTATGGCTACACCTTC
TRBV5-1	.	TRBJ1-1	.	CASSLGIRNTEAFF	TGCGCCAGCAGCTTGGGTATTAGGAACACTGAAGCTTTCTTT
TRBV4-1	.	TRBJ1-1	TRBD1	CASRQGLLDYTEAFF	TGCGCTAGCAGACAGGGGCTTTTGGATTACACTGAAGCTTTCTTT
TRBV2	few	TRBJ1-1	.	CASSTPYMNTEAFF	TGTGCCAGCAGTACACCTTATATGAACACTGAAGCTTTCTTT
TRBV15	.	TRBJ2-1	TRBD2	CATSRDRASGGAEQFF	TGTGCCACCAGCAGAGATCGGGCTAGCGGGGGTGCTGAGCAGTTCTTC
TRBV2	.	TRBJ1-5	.	CASSEVRTDNQPQHF	TGTGCCAGCAGTGAGGTGAGGACAGACAATCAGCCCCAGCATTTT
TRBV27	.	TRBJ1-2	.	CASGSRTSYGYTF	TGTGCCAGCGGCTCCCGGACAAGCTATGGCTACACCTTC
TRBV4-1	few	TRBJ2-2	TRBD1	CASSQPQGAGELFF	TGCGCCAGCAGCCAACCTCAGGGGGCCGGGGAGCTGTTTTTT
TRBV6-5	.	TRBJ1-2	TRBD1	CASSYLTPGQGYGYTF	TGTGCCAGCAGTTACTTGACTCCGGGACAGGGCTATGGCTACACCTTC
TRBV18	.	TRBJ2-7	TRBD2	CASSPGTRQYF	TGTGCCAGCTCACCCGGGACTAGACAGTACTTC
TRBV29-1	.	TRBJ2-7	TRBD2	CTPGRREGPYEQYF	TGCACCCCCGGTCGACGGGAGGGCCCCTACGAGCAGTACTTC
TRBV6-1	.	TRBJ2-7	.	CASSEAGAESYEQYF	TGTGCCAGCAGTGAAGCCGGCGCGGAGTCCTACGAGCAGTACTTC
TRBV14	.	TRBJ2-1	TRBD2	CASSRPGLAGGRVNIEQFF	TGTGCCAGCAGCCGACCGGGACTAGCGGGAGGGCGGGTTAATATTGAGCAGTTCTTC
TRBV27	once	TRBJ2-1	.	CASSRSGFYNEQFF	TGTGCCAGCAGCCGTAGCGGTTTCTACAATGAGCAGTTCTTC
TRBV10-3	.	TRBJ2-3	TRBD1	CAISLQGSTDTQYF	TGTGCCATCAGCCTACAGGGGAGCACAGATACGCAGTATTTT
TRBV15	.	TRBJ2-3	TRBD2	CATSRVWASGSTDTQYF	TGTGCCACCAGCAGAGTGTGGGCTAGCGGGAGCACAGATACGCAGTATTTT
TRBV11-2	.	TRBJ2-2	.	CASSPTSSKNTGELFF	TGTGCCAGCAGCCCGACTTCTTCAAAGAACACCGGGGAGCTGTTTTTT
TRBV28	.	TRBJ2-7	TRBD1	CASSPNTGGFSYEQYF	TGTGCCAGCAGTCCTAACACAGGGGGTTTCTCCTACGAGCAGTACTTC
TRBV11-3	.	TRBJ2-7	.	CASSSFYEQYF	TGTGCCAGCAGCTCCTTCTACGAGCAGTACTTC
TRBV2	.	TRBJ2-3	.	CASNMFRDTQYF	TGTGCCAGCAATATGTTTAGAGATACGCAGTATTTT
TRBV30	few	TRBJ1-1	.	CAWSVGGEAFF	TGTGCCTGGAGTGTAGGGGGTGAAGCTTTCTTT
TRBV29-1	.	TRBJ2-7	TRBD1	CSVLVSDRGYEQYF	TGCAGCGTTCTAGTGTCGGACAGGGGTTACGAGCAGTACTTC
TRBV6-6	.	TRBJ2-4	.	CAIGQAKNIQYF	TGTGCCATCGGACAAGCCAAAAACATTCAGTACTTC
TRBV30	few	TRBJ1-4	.	CAWSVYVNEKLFF	TGTGCCTGGAGTGTCTACGTTAATGAAAAACTGTTTTTT
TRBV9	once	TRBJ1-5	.	CASSPGHNQPQHF	TGTGCCAGCAGCCCCGGACACAATCAGCCCCAGCATTTT
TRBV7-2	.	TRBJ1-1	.	CASSFKSSWGNTEAFF	TGTGCCAGCAGCTTTAAATCTAGTTGGGGCAACACTGAAGCTTTCTTT
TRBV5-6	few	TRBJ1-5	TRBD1	CASSFRDRDNQPQHF	TGTGCCAGCAGCTTTCGTGACAGGGATAATCAGCCCCAGCATTTT
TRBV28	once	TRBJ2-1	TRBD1	CASSLYASRDRGINEQFF	TGTGCCAGCAGTTTATACGCCTCTCGGGACAGGGGTATCAACGAGCAGTTCTTC
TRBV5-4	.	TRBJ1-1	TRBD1	CASSRTTGVDTEAFF	TGTGCCAGCAGCCGAACCACAGGGGTGGACACTGAAGCTTTCTTT
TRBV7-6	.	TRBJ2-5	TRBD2	CASSLSTGGETQYF	TGTGCCAGCAGCTTAAGCACCGGGGGGGAGACCCAGTACTTC
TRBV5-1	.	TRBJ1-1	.	CASSRWSPETGEAFF	TGCGCCAGCAGCCGGTGGTCCCCCGAGACAGGAGAAGCTTTCTTT
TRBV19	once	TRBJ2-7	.	CASSIGPLGWEQYF	TGTGCCAGTAGTATAGGGCCTTTGGGCTGGGAGCAGTACTTC
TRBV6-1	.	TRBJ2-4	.	CASSEEVSGDIQYF	TGTGCCAGCAGTGAAGAGGTCTCGGGAGACATTCAGTACTTC